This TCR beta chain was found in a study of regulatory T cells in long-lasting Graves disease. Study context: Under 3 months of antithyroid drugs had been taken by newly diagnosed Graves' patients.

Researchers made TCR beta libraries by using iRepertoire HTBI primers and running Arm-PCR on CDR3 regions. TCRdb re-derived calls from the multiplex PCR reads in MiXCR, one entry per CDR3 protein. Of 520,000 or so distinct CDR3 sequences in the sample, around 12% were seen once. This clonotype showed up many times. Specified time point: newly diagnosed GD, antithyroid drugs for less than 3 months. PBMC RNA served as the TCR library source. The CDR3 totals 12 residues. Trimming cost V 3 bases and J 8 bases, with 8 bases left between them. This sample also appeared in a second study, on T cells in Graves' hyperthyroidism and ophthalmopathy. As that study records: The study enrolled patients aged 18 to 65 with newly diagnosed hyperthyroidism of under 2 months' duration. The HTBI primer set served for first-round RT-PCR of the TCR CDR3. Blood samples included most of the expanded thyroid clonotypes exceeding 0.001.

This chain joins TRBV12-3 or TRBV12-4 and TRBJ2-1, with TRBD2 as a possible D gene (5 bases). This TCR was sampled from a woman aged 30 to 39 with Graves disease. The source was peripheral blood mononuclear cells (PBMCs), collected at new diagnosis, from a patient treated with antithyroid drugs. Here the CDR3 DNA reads TGTGCCAGCAGTTTCTCCGGGGATGAGCAGTTCTTC. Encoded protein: CASSFSGDEQFF.